These T cell receptor beta chains were read from a single sample in a study of metastatic and nonmetastatic thyroid tumors. TCRdb redid the clone calls on the PCR reads using MiXCR. In the table there are tens of thousands of clones, 20% of which are singletons. The source material was blood. The origin of the receptors is a female donor with papillary thyroid cancer or a benign thyroid nodule (not recorded which). Some clones in this sample may be carry-over from other donors' samples. Both conserved end residues are trimmed from each CDR3. D genes are given only for firm matches. The size field is filled for only some rows; it gives once, few, many or a size class.

abundance: .; d_gene: .; v_gene: TRBV19; CDR3aa: ASMLGAEQY
abundance: .; d_gene: TRBD1; v_gene: TRBV6-1; CDR3aa: ASSENRGGDGYT
abundance: .; d_gene: TRBD2; v_gene: TRBV5-1; CDR3aa: AGSPGIAGDSQY
abundance: many; d_gene: .; v_gene: TRBV10-3; CDR3aa: AISDSTTGPSGNTIY
abundance: many; d_gene: .; v_gene: TRBV6-1; CDR3aa: ASSYGGTIY
abundance: .; d_gene: .; v_gene: TRBV11-2; CDR3aa: ASSFRDVAYEQD
abundance: .; d_gene: TRBD2; v_gene: TRBV20-1; CDR3aa: SARDFREGAGYEQY
abundance: many; d_gene: TRBD2; v_gene: TRBV7-9; CDR3aa: ASTQAGGLYNEQF
abundance: .; d_gene: .; v_gene: TRBV30; CDR3aa: AWSRVNFEQY
abundance: once; d_gene: TRBD1; v_gene: TRBV15; CDR3aa: ATSPTGRPIFSGYT
abundance: .; d_gene: .; v_gene: TRBV7-3; CDR3aa: ASSLMEGETYEKY
abundance: many; d_gene: .; v_gene: TRBV5-5; CDR3aa: ASSLAGISNQPQH
abundance: .; d_gene: .; v_gene: TRBV29-1; CDR3aa: SVERRLATDTQY
abundance: many; d_gene: .; v_gene: TRBV5-1; CDR3aa: ASSLEEFPSTEAF
abundance: many; d_gene: .; v_gene: TRBV4-1; CDR3aa: ASSPTETTMNTEAF
abundance: many; d_gene: TRBD2; v_gene: TRBV5-6; CDR3aa: ASSQGLAGAEFPDTQY
abundance: many; d_gene: .; v_gene: TRBV7-6; CDR3aa: ASSSQRGLNSPLH
abundance: many; d_gene: TRBD2; v_gene: TRBV25-1; CDR3aa: ATLAGGPYEQY
abundance: many; d_gene: TRBD2; v_gene: TRBV6-4; CDR3aa: ASSVWGGLAGSSKRETQY
abundance: few; d_gene: .; v_gene: TRBV18; CDR3aa: ARSQSNAGLILATEAF
abundance: many; d_gene: .; v_gene: TRBV24-1; CDR3aa: ATSDQGYEQY
abundance: many; d_gene: TRBD2; v_gene: TRBV7-8; CDR3aa: ASSLASSGSVYEQY
abundance: .; d_gene: .; v_gene: TRBV10-3; CDR3aa: AISLDSAGNTTY
abundance: many; d_gene: .; v_gene: TRBV18; CDR3aa: ASSPGLERSYNEQF
abundance: .; d_gene: TRBD1; v_gene: TRBV10-3; CDR3aa: AIRPGQCTDTQD
abundance: .; d_gene: TRBD2; v_gene: TRBV7-9; CDR3aa: ASSPSGRNYEQY
abundance: many; d_gene: .; v_gene: TRBV7-9; CDR3aa: ASSLATGEQY
abundance: many; d_gene: .; v_gene: TRBV29-1; CDR3aa: SVEDSNQPQH
abundance: many; d_gene: .; v_gene: TRBV11-2; CDR3aa: ASSLDFSRMAEAF
abundance: many; d_gene: TRBD2; v_gene: TRBV19; CDR3aa: ASSRLAGGSSYEQY
abundance: many; d_gene: .; v_gene: TRBV10-3; CDR3aa: AISDARTAAPSYEQY
abundance: many; d_gene: .; v_gene: TRBV19; CDR3aa: ASSRSGDKGQPQH
abundance: few; d_gene: .; v_gene: TRBV5-6; CDR3aa: ASSPVGSPDTQY
abundance: .; d_gene: .; v_gene: TRBV28; CDR3aa: ASSWTRASSYEQY
abundance: many; d_gene: .; v_gene: TRBV5-1; CDR3aa: ASSFSGPSYEQY
abundance: many; d_gene: .; v_gene: TRBV2; CDR3aa: ASSEGSSGNTIY
abundance: many; d_gene: .; v_gene: TRBV12-3/TRBV12-4; CDR3aa: ASSQGQRDEQY
abundance: many; d_gene: TRBD1; v_gene: TRBV4-1; CDR3aa: ASSQYPGQTNYGYT
abundance: .; d_gene: TRBD1; v_gene: TRBV5-1; CDR3aa: ASSWTGPDSPLH
abundance: .; d_gene: TRBD1; v_gene: TRBV24-1; CDR3aa: GNSVDRGSTDTQY
abundance: .; d_gene: .; v_gene: TRBV3-1; CDR3aa: ASSRWRSSYEQY
abundance: many; d_gene: TRBD1; v_gene: TRBV20-1; CDR3aa: SAPRTGRLINTEAF
abundance: .; d_gene: TRBD1; v_gene: TRBV11-2; CDR3aa: ASSLFGTGDINQPQH
abundance: many; d_gene: .; v_gene: TRBV5-1; CDR3aa: ASSFDDTDTQY
abundance: .; d_gene: .; v_gene: TRBV30; CDR3aa: AWSEAGLDYGYN
abundance: many; d_gene: .; v_gene: TRBV11-2; CDR3aa: ASSPGPKLSYEQY
abundance: many; d_gene: TRBD1; v_gene: TRBV28; CDR3aa: ASGQGEYEQY
abundance: many; d_gene: .; v_gene: TRBV18; CDR3aa: ASSLGQEQETQY
abundance: many; d_gene: .; v_gene: TRBV12-5; CDR3aa: ASGGAGDTQY
abundance: many; d_gene: TRBD1; v_gene: TRBV29-1; CDR3aa: SVTGDRAYEQY
abundance: .; d_gene: .; v_gene: TRBV7-8; CDR3aa: ASRPYTVYEQY
abundance: .; d_gene: .; v_gene: TRBV5-8; CDR3aa: ASSRVDGMSEQY
abundance: many; d_gene: .; v_gene: TRBV19; CDR3aa: ASSSGAYEQY
abundance: many; d_gene: TRBD2; v_gene: TRBV11-2; CDR3aa: ASSLDGGAAGELF
abundance: many; d_gene: TRBD2; v_gene: TRBV20-1; CDR3aa: SARKREFGTQY
abundance: .; d_gene: TRBD1; v_gene: TRBV28; CDR3aa: ASVPPVGTGDLNEQY